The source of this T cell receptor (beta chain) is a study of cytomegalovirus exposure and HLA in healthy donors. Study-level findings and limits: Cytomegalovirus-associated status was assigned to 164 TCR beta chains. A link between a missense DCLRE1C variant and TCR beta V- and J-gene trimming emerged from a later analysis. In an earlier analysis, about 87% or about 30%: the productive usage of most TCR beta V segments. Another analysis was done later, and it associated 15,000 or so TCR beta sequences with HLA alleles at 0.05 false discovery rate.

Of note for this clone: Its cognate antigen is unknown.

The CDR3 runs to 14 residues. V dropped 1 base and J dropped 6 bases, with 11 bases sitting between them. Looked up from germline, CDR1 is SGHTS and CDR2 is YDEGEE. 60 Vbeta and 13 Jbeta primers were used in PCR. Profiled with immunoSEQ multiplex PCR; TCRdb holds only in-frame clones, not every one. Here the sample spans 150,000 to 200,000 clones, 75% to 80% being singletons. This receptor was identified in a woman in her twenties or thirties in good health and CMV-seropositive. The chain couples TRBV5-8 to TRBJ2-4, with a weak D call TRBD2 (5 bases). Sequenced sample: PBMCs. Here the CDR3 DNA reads TGTGCCAGCAGCTTGAGAGGGTTGGGAAACATTCAGTACTTC. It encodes CASSLRGLGNIQYF. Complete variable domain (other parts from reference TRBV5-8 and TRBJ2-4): EAGVTQSPTHLIKTRGQQATLRCSPISGHTSVYWYQQALGLGLQFLLWYDEGEERNRGNFPPRFSGRQFPNYSSELNVNALELEDSALYLCASSLRGLGNIQYFGAGTRLSVL.